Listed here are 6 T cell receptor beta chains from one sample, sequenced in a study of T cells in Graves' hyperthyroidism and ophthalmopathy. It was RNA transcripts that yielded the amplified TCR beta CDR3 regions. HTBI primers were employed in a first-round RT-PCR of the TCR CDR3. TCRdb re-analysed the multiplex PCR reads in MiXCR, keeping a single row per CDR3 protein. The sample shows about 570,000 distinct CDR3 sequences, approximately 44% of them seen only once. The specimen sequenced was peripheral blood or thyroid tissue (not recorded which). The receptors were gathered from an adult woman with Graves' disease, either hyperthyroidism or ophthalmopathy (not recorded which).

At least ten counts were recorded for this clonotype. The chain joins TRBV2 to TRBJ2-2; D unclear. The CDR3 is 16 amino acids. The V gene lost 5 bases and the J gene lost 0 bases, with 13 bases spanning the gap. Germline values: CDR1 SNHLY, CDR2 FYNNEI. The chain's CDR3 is CASSPRLGSNTGELFF. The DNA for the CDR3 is TGTGCCAGCAGTCCGAGGTTGGGGTCGAACACCGGGGAGCTGTTTTTT. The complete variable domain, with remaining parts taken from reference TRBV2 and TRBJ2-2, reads EPEVTQTPSHQVTQMGQEVILRCVPISNHLYFYWYRQILGQKVEFLVSFYNNEISEKSEIFDDQFSVERPDGSNFTLKIRSTKLEDSAMYFCASSPRLGSNTGELFFGEGSRLTVL.

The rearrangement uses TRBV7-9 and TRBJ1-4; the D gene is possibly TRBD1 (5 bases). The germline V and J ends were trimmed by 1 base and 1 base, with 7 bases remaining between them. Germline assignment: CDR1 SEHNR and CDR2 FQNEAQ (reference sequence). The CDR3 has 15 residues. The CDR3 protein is CASSLDGGTNEKLFF. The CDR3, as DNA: TGTGCCAGCAGCTTAGACGGGGGAACTAATGAAAAACTGTTTTTT.

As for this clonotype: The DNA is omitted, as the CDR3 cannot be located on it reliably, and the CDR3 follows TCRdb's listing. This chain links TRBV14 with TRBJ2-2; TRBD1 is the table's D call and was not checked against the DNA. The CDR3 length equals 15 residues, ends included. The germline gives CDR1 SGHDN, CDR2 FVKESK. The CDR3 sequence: CASSRYRGPPGSCFF.

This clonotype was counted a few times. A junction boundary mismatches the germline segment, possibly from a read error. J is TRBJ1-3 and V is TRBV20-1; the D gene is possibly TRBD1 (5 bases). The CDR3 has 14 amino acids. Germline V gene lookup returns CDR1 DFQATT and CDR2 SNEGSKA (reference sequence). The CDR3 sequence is CSARETGTGNTIYF. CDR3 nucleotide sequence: TGCAGTGCTAGGGAAACAGGTACTGGGAACACCATATATTTT.

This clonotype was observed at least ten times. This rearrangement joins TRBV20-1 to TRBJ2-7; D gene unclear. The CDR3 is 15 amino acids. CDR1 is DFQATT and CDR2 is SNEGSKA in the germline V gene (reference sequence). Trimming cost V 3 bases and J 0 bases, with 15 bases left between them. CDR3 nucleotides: TGCAGTGCTAGCTGGTTGACGGAGAGCTCCTACGAGCAGTACTTC. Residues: CSASWLTESSYEQYF.

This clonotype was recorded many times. The DNA of the CDR3 is TGCAGTGCTAGAGATCGGGGACACCCCAATCAGCCCCAGCATTTT. Its translation: CSARDRGHPNQPQHF. The rearrangement links TRBV20-1 to TRBJ1-5; a weak D match, TRBD1 (6 bases). This CDR3 has 15 residues. Trimming removed 0 bases from V and 3 bases from J, with 12 bases in between. Germline CDR1 reads DFQATT; CDR2 reads SNEGSKA (reference sequence).